This T cell receptor beta chain emerged from a study of shared clonotypes between healthy human individuals. Study-level findings and limits: The diversity represented, both genetic and in exposure history, was limited by few donors.

This CDR3 is 17 amino acids long. Germline trimming cut 1 base from V and 0 bases from J; bases unmatched to any gene: 5. From germline, CDR1 is SGHRS and CDR2 YFSETQ. Comment on this clone: The target antigen is unknown.

Assay used: immunoSEQ multiplex PCR; TCRdb lists only in-frame clones, some missing. Here the sample spans more than 1,200,000 clones, 98% being singletons. This sequence joins TRBV5-1 and TRBJ2-2; 8 nucleotides match TRBD1. This clonotype was obtained from a man aged 25-45 years in good health. The source material was naive CD4+ T cells sorted from blood. Described subset: CD45RA+ positively selected. CDR3 residues: CASSLRTGFANTGELFF. CDR3 coding DNA: TGCGCCAGCAGCTTGAGGACAGGGTTCGCGAACACCGGGGAGCTGTTTTTT.